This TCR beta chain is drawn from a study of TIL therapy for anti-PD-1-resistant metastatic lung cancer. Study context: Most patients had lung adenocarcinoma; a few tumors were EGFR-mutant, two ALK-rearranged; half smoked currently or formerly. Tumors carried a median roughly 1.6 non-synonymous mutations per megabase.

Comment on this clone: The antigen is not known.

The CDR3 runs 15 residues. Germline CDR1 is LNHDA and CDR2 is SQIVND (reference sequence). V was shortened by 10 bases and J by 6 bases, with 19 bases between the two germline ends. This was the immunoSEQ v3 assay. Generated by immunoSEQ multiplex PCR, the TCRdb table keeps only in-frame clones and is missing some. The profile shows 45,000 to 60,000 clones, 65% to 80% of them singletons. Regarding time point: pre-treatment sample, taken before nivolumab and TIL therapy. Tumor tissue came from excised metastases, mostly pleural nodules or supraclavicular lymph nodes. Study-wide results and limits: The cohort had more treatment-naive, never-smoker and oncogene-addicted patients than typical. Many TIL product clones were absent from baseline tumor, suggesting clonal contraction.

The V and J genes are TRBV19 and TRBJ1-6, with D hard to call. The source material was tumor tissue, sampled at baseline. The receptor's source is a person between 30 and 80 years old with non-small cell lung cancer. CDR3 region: CATAQSHTINSPLHF. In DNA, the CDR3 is TGTGCCACCGCCCAAAGCCACACGATTAATTCACCCCTCCACTTT.